This T cell receptor (beta chain) was observed in a study of identical twins. Study findings and constraints: With abundant cord blood beta clonotypes, insertions were fewer; memory repertoires showed no such pattern. Where out-of-frame alpha sequences were twin-shared, they showed excess low generation probability.

Trimming left V 0 bases short and J 7 bases short, with 13 bases between. From germline, CDR1 is DFQATT and CDR2 SNEGSKA (reference sequence). The CDR3 covers 13 residues. Worth noting for this clonotype: What it binds is not known.

cDNA molecules carried unique molecular identifiers, and template switching added a universal primer site. Using its own MiXCR run on the 5' RACE reads, TCRdb lists one record per CDR3 protein. The sample lists 1.5 million to 2 million distinct CDR3 sequences; around 29% were seen once. All donors were healthy, and all were Caucasian. V is TRBV20-1 and J is TRBJ2-7, with D unclear. The sequenced material came from cord blood. This TCR was sampled from a newborn girl in good health. The CDR3 is CSARDPPGVEQYF. CDR3 DNA sequence: TGCAGTGCTAGAGACCCTCCTGGAGTGGAGCAGTACTTC.